A selection of T cell receptor beta chains follows, all from one sample in a study of T cell repertoires in cytomegalovirus infection. TCRdb independently ran MiXCR on the reads; one entry per CDR3 protein. This sample carries about 300,000 distinct CDR3 sequences, roughly a tenth of them seen once, and the ten largest clones take 2.5%. Sequencing was performed on PBMCs. The source of these receptors is a human donor in good health (CMV status not recorded). Some clones in this sample may be carry-over from other donors' samples. The CDR3 runs from the conserved cysteine through the conserved F or W.

v_gene,j_gene,CDR3aa
TRBV7-2,TRBJ1-2,CASSRQGYGYTF
TRBV6-5,NA,CASSYSESNQPQYF
TRBV28,TRBJ1-1,CASSGRDRVNTEAFF
TRBV20-1,TRBJ2-1,CSARTVASGNSYNEQFF
TRBV6-2/TRBV6-3,TRBJ2-1,CASQAGGKNEQFF
TRBV9,TRBJ2-3,CASSVDGGRGDTQYF
TRBV20-1,TRBJ1-1,CSAGHTEAFF
TRBV7-3,TRBJ2-3,CASSREVVDTQYF
TRBV7-3,TRBJ1-3,CASSARAEGNTIYF
TRBV15,TRBJ2-1,CATSRDWSGEYEQFF
TRBV29-1,TRBJ2-5,CSATLAGTQETQYF
TRBV12-3/TRBV12-4,TRBJ1-1,CASSAGGTLNTEAFF
TRBV7-2,TRBJ2-4,CASSLPGTGSRKNIQYF
TRBV7-2,TRBJ2-7,CASSLGTASYEQYF
TRBV28,TRBJ2-1,CASSSPTSGEYNEQFF
TRBV20-1,TRBJ2-4,CSAWTGKVNIQYF
TRBV5-6,TRBJ1-2,CASSLDRAGYGYTF
TRBV20-1,TRBJ1-1,CSVPKGDTEAFF
TRBV3-1,TRBJ1-1,CASSSRQGVGSTEAFF
TRBV13,TRBJ2-3,CASRPTGLADTQYF
TRBV19,TRBJ1-6,CATKSRDRAFSPLHF
TRBV7-2,TRBJ1-5,CASSLVTGGEDQPQHF
TRBV5-1,TRBJ2-1,CASSLGPQGNEQFF
TRBV6-4,TRBJ2-1,CASSPLAGAINEQFF
TRBV25-1,TRBJ1-1,CASSWTGGRTEAFF
TRBV20-1,TRBJ2-3,CSANGRAGGPTDTQYF
TRBV7-2,TRBJ1-1,CASSLSGKTEAFF
TRBV19,TRBJ2-5,CASSIAGETQYF
TRBV6-6,TRBJ2-7,CASSYLPSQAEQYF
TRBV28,TRBJ1-1,CASSSGPSVNTEAFF
TRBV14,TRBJ2-1,CASSQVPSNNEQFF
TRBV7-2,TRBJ1-2,CASSLTREIFNYGYTF
TRBV20-1,TRBJ2-1,CSAPSDTYNEQFF
TRBV20-1,TRBJ2-5,CSARAGTVWETQYF
TRBV10-3,TRBJ2-3,CAISPIQGLGVTDTQYF
TRBV29-1,TRBJ2-5,CSVGGRAKETQYF
TRBV28,TRBJ2-2,CASGGVLNTGELFF
TRBV20-1,TRBJ2-5,CSASGLGGETQYF
TRBV28,TRBJ2-1,CASSLLVNEQFF
TRBV27,TRBJ1-6,CASSLTPSTGYYNSPLHF
TRBV5-4,TRBJ2-2,CASSLSIPTGELFF
TRBV9,TRBJ1-1,CASSASYKWNTEAFF
TRBV11-1,TRBJ2-7,CASSSREEYF
TRBV20-1,TRBJ2-5,CSARPPGTGEETQYF
TRBV29-1,TRBJ1-5,CSVSSAGVQPQHF
TRBV2,TRBJ2-1,CASSTGTRSEQFF
TRBV7-2,TRBJ2-3,CASSSQSWDFSTDTQYF
TRBV7-9,TRBJ2-7,CASSLRGALYEQYF
TRBV24-1,TRBJ2-3,CATSDSARASTDTQYF
TRBV5-6,TRBJ2-1,CASTLWGGYNEQFF
TRBV19,TRBJ2-3,CASVAGTESTDTQYF
TRBV19,TRBJ1-2,CASSIGLNYGYTF
TRBV9,TRBJ2-3,CASSPSDREADTQYF